This T cell receptor beta chain originates from a study of cytomegalovirus exposure and HLA in healthy donors. Germline values: CDR1 SEHNR, CDR2 FQNEAQ (reference sequence). This CDR3 region has 15 residues. V gave up 4 bases and J gave up 3 bases; unmatched junction bases: 6. This clone has only a few counts. Its antigen remains unidentified. The same CDR3 can be traced to other DNA sequences in this sample. Points from the study as a whole: Common viral pathogens were later found to be apparently linked to several of the most significant clusters. Exclusion applied to some V segments, including TRBV6-2 and TRBV6-3, as they were indistinguishable. Donors belonging to an Asian-associated ancestry cluster reportedly showed fewer N-insertions in productive TCRs than the 666-donor mean, according to what a later analysis found. The study designated fewer than 200 TCR beta chains cytomegalovirus-associated.

The PCR used 60 Vbeta and 13 Jbeta primers. Repertoires were generated with immunoSEQ multiplex PCR, while TCRdb's copy carries only in-frame clones and drops some. The table has about 150,000 clones, 80% seen once; the top ten hold approximately 15%. The chain combines TRBV7-9 with TRBJ2-7; 10 bases agree with TRBD1. The sequence was collected from a middle-aged woman in good health and CMV-seronegative. The specimen was PBMCs. Here the CDR3 DNA reads TGTGCCAGCAGCTCGGCCGGGACAGGGGTCTACGAGCAGTACTTC. Protein product: CASSSAGTGVYEQYF.